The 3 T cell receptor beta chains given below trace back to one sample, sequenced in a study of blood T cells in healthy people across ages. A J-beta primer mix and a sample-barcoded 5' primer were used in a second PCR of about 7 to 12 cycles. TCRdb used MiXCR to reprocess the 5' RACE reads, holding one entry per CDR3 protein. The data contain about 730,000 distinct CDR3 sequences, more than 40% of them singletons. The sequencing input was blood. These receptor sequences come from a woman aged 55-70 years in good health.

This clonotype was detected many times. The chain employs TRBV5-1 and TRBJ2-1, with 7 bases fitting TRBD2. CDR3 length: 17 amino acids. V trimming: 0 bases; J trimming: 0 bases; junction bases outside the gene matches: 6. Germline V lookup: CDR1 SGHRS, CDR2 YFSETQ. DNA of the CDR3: TGCGCCAGCAGCTTGGAGGGCCCGGGGGGCTCCTACAATGAGCAGTTCTTC. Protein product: CASSLEGPGGSYNEQFF.

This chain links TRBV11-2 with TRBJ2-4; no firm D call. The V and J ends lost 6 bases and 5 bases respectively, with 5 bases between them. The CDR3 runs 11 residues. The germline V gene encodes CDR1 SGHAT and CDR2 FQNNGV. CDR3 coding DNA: TGTGCCAGCAGTCAAGAAAACATTCAGTACTTC. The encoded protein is CASSQENIQYF.

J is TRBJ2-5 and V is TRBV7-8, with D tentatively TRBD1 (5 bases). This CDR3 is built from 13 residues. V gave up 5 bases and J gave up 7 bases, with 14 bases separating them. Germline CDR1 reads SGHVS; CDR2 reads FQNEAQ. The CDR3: CASSLTDGATQYF. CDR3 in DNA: TGTGCCAGCAGCCTCACAGATGGGGCGACCCAGTACTTC. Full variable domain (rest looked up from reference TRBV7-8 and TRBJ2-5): GAGVSQSPRYKVAKRGQDVALRCDPISGHVSLFWYQQALGQGPEFLTYFQNEAQLDKSGLPSDRFFAERPEGSVSTLKIQRTQQEDSAVYLCASSLTDGATQYFGPGTRLLVL.